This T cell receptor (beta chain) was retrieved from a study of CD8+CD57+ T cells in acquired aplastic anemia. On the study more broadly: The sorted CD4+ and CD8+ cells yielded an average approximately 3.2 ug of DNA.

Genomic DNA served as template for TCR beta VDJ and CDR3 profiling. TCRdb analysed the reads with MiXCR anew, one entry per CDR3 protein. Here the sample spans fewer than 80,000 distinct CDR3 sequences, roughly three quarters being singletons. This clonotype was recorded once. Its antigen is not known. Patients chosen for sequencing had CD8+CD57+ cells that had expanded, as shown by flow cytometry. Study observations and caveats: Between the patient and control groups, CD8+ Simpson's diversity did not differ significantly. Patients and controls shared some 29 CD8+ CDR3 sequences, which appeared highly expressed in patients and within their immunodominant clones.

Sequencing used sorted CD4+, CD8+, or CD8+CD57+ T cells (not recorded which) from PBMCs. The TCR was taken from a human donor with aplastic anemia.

DNA for the CDR3: TGTGCCAGCAGTGAATGGGGTGGTAGCAATCAGCCCCAGCATTTT. This sequence encodes CASSEWGGSNQPQHF. This chain connects TRBV2 to TRBJ1-5, with D uncertain. The ends were cut back, 2 bases at V and 0 bases at J, with 8 bases in the middle. The CDR3 extends over 15 amino acids. Germline V gives CDR1 SNHLY, CDR2 FYNNEI.